This TCR beta chain was recovered during a study of T cells in Graves' hyperthyroidism and ophthalmopathy. Whole-study results and caveats: Ophthalmopathy got predicted by the model a median 6.5 months before its onset. A model using 13 V-J features told ophthalmopathy apart from stable hyperthyroidism.

RNA transcripts yielded amplified TCR beta CDR3 regions. The primer set for the first-round RT-PCR of the TCR CDR3 was HTBI. TCRdb reprocessed the multiplex PCR reads with MiXCR, giving one entry per CDR3 protein. The sample lists about 420,000 distinct CDR3 sequences, roughly 13% occurring once. Patients between 18 and 65 years old had hyperthyroidism, newly diagnosed and lasting under 2 months. As concerns this clonotype: Its antigen is unidentified.

V was shortened by 4 bases and J by 6 bases, with 17 bases between the two germline ends. CDR1 and CDR2 from the germline V gene are SQVTM and ANQGSEA. The CDR3 runs to 14 residues. The origin of this receptor is a woman in her late teens or twenties with Graves' hyperthyroidism. The rearrangement links TRBV29-1 to TRBJ2-3; D is undetermined. What was sequenced was blood. The DNA of the CDR3 is TGCAGCGTTGCCCGGCAGACCCGCCGGGATACGCAGTATTTT. Encoded protein: CSVARQTRRDTQYF.